This T cell receptor (beta chain) stems from a study of cytomegalovirus exposure and HLA in healthy donors (dated by TCRdb to the late 2010s). Background for the entire study: According to an earlier analysis of several hundred of the donors, about 170 million T cells yielded over 90 million unique TCR beta sequences and 276 Gb of sequence data. An early release covering 550 to 700 HLA-typed donors comprised approximately 290 gigabases of sequencing data and tens of millions of unique TCR sequences. Of the approximately 400 genotyped donors, approximately 83% fell in the genetic ancestry cluster associated with self-reported Caucasian donors. The study was designed to test whether signatures of past pathogen exposure could be identified by cataloging public T cell receptors. The study profiled the T cell repertoires of hundreds of subjects by immunosequencing and related them to cytomegalovirus serostatus. Besides the first cohort of approximately 670 subjects, a separate validation cohort made up of about 120 different subjects was used. High-throughput TCR immunosequencing, statistical association of individual TCRs with disease status, and machine learning were combined to predict cytomegalovirus infection status. In a later analysis, previously published TCR beta repertoires from more than 500 donors were re-analyzed and high-resolution HLA genotyping was added so that TCR occurrence patterns could be studied. Rather than using new phenotypic data, the later analysis identified candidate immune exposures from TCR beta sequences and from how often those sequences occurred across donors. An earlier analysis of roughly 580 of the donors used high-throughput TCR beta sequencing to judge whether each TCR beta V gene segment behaved as functional or pseudogenic. Alongside the repertoire data, information on donor age, sex, ethnicity and CMV serostatus was compiled. In a later genetic analysis, genome-wide SNP genotypes for 398 of the 666 donors were used, and that subset was treated as a discovery cohort. Every repertoire in the discovery cohort had been generated on one and the same sequencing platform. Both class I and class II loci were covered by HLA typing, at four-digit resolution. The number of donors typed differed by locus, with roughly 629-640 for A, B, C, DRB1 and DQB1, over 500 for DQA1, about 610 for DPA1, and around 430 for DPB1. Four to six DR-DQ haplotypes were handled as single units for association and clustering, since linkage in the cohort was strong. Across approximately 400 genotyped donors of the cohort, an average of approximately 200,000 unique TCR beta nucleotide sequences per donor were sequenced, and 15% to 20% of those sequences were non-productive.

CDR1 and CDR2 (SGHTA, FQGTGA) derive from the germline V gene. The CDR3 covers 14 residues, taking in both the cysteine and the phenylalanine. The CDR3 DNA has 42 bases and is translated from base 1. Unmatched junction bases come to 6, with V trimmed by 5 bases and J by 4 bases. In total, roughly 670 healthy bone marrow donors made up the cohort. Cohort members were all nominally healthy when sampled, although unrecorded immune exposures were likely present. The donor was CMV seropositive and was included in the group of 290 or so seropositive cohort members. A peripheral blood sample was provided by each donor, and peripheral blood mononuclear cells were used for TCR beta sequencing. The Qiagen DNeasy Blood Extraction Kit was used to extract genomic DNA from the blood cell samples. Receptor libraries were prepared by the immunoSEQ multiplex PCR assay. A mixture of 60 forward primers for TCR Vbeta segments and 13 reverse primers for TCR Jbeta segments was used in the multiplex PCR. The CDR3 region of rearranged TCR beta genes was amplified from genomic DNA by a multiplex PCR assay. The Illumina HiSeq System was used to sequence the amplified TCR beta libraries as 87-base-pair reads. As for how the authors treated the data: Across the 700 or so repertoires, a later analysis counted roughly 84 million unique TCR beta chains, around 11 million of which were shared by at least two donors. Raw reads were error-corrected and collapsed into unique sequences by a nearest-neighbor algorithm in which closely related sequences were merged to remove PCR and sequencing errors. To assign V, D and J gene segments, CDR3 sequences were aligned to IMGT reference sequences. Each retained sequence needed at least a six-nucleotide match to both a V gene segment and a J gene segment. A rearrangement was called productive if the CDR3 had no stop codons and remained in frame with V and J, and every other rearrangement was called non-productive. CDR3 was defined according to IMGT convention as the region running from the second conserved V-encoded cysteine to the conserved J-encoded phenylalanine. The earlier analysis of 450 to 750 of the donors excluded any sequence lacking an unambiguous match to a single V gene segment. In an earlier analysis of 587 of the donors, a V segment was called functional when productive rearrangements were above 56.7%, and segregating when the standard deviation between donors exceeded 5%. A statistical classification framework was built for diagnosing cytomegalovirus status from the catalog of TCR beta chain sequences. A later analysis assigned V and J genes by comparing TCR nucleotide sequences with IMGT/GENE-DB human TR gene sequences. A later analysis assigned CDR3 sequences and most-parsimonious VDJ recombination scenarios with the TCRdist pipeline. A later analysis defined each TCR beta chain by its CDR3 amino acid sequence plus V-gene family, and excluded reads lacking a unique V-gene family. To address suspected cross-contamination and a sequencing artifact, a later analysis removed around 590 highly shared, low-generation-probability nucleotide sequences. In a later analysis, a clonal expansion index was calculated for each public chain from normalized within-repertoire ranks of inferred template counts. A later analysis computed generation probabilities with a VDJ recombination model fitted to out-of-frame rearrangements, and checked the results against IGoR. A later analysis scored TCR-TCR, TCR-HLA and TCR-CMV co-occurrence with hypergeometric tests, applying a repertoire-size bias correction to TCR pairs. A later analysis estimated false discovery rates by permuting HLA or CMV assignments 20 times. In a later analysis, co-occurring TCRs were grouped with DBSCAN, and TCRdist sequence similarity was added when clustering was performed within HLA-allele-positive subsets. Repertoires with fewer than 30,000 or more than 120,000 public chains were left out of co-occurrence clustering, as were a handful of repertoires with anomalous nucleotide sharing. TCRdb took this table from immuneACCESS and kept in-frame rearrangements with V and J called. Such tables lack part of the clones; where checked against another copy, unresolved V genes explain under half of the gap, and the rest is unexplained. From that table come the V and J calls and clone size; the DNA was used to work out D and trimming. A total of around 150,000 clones appear in this sample, 75% to 80% of them only once. The ten largest clonotypes hold around an eighth of the sample.

On the study overall, not on this receptor specifically: In a later analysis, several top co-occurrence clusters were reported to appear linked to parvovirus B19, influenza, CMV and Epstein-Barr virus. Roughly uniform sequencing depth across donors was assumed in presence/absence analyses, although this assumption may not hold. The only immune exposure information available for the cohort was CMV serostatus. In vitro tests confirmed that a few of the cytomegalovirus-associated TCR beta chains recognize cytomegalovirus antigens. A cluster of highly shared sequence variants was judged likely to be a technical artifact of the sequencing pipeline. A later analysis found that HLA-associated TCR beta chains were more clonally expanded and had lower generation probabilities than equally common non-associated chains. A later analysis found that most CMV-associated TCR beta chains appeared HLA-restricted, with HLA associations seemingly driven largely by CMV exposure. Because HLA typing was unavailable for some donors at each locus, only the typed subset was used in association tests. An association between a missense DCLRE1C variant and V-gene and J-gene trimming of TCR beta chains was found in a later genetic analysis and replicated in an independent cohort. In a later analysis, some 18,000 TCR beta sequences were associated with specific HLA alleles at a false discovery rate of 0.05. In an earlier analysis of around 500 of the donors, most TCR beta V segments appeared in productive rearrangements about 87% or about 30% of the time, broadly matching IMGT annotations. It was suggested by the authors that the approach could potentially be generalized to other disease states and immunological phenotypes. Linkage disequilibrium might explain the correlated functional status among segregating V segments, but an unknown experimental factor could not be excluded. Most TCR sequences were observed very rarely across donors, whereas some public TCRs were present in many individuals. The study gave a list of some 150 TCR beta chains associated with cytomegalovirus. The cohort was sequenced for TCR beta chains only, and without alpha or paired-chain data the features that could be detected were limited. According to a later analysis, TCR association rates differed among HLA loci, with DRB1 alleles showing the most associated TCRs and HLA-C alleles showing the fewest. A further reported finding was that TCR beta sequences accurately predicted the HLA-A and HLA-B alleles for most subjects in the first cohort. In both the original and validation cohorts, the classifier was reported to diagnose cytomegalovirus status with high specificity and sensitivity. Some IMGT-functional V segments, including TRBV6-2 and TRBV6-3, could not be distinguished by the 87-base-pair reads and were therefore excluded. Compared with the roughly 700-donor mean, donors in an Asian-associated ancestry cluster had fewer N-insertions in productive TCRs, according to a later genetic analysis. When HLA alleles, especially DR and DQ, strongly co-occurred, attributing TCR associations to individual alleles was difficult. Seventeen rarely observed V segments, including chromosome 9 orphons, were excluded from the earlier analysis of about 610 of the donors because counts were too low.

As to this clone: Its antigen has not been determined. No clone much larger than this one lies a single base away; base qualities are absent.

Rearrangement joined TRBV7-3 to TRBJ1-1, with TRBD1 matching 8 junction bases. Source material: PBMCs. The sequence was collected from a man in his fifties or sixties in good health and CMV-seropositive. The CDR3 sequence is CASSTHRGSTEAFF. The sequence in DNA is TGTGCCAGCAGCACCCACAGGGGGAGCACTGAAGCTTTCTTT.